The entry below gives a single TCR beta chain sequence along with its context. Treatment reported: randomized to nivolumab then ipilimumab (arm A) or the reverse (arm B). Sequencing used immunoSEQ multiplex PCR; TCRdb keeps in-frame clones, though not all of them. In the table there are 13,000 or so clones, more than 45% of which are singletons. Trimming cost V 3 bases and J 6 bases; bases outside gene matches: 1. Germline CDR1 reads MDHEN; CDR2 reads SYDVKM. There are 14 residues in the CDR3. The sample belongs to a study of sequential checkpoint blockade in melanoma. At the level of the study: Patients were randomized 1:1 to nivolumab-then-ipilimumab or ipilimumab-then-nivolumab first-line.

The source was CD8+ T cells sorted from blood (inferred from file names), collected from a patient given nivolumab and ipilimumab in sequence. The sequence was collected from a human donor with melanoma. V is TRBV28 and J is TRBJ1-4; 10 bases line up with TRBD1. The CDR3 reads CASSFGTGDEKLFF. The CDR3 coding sequence is TGTGCCAGCAGTTTCGGGACAGGGGATGAAAAACTGTTTTTT.